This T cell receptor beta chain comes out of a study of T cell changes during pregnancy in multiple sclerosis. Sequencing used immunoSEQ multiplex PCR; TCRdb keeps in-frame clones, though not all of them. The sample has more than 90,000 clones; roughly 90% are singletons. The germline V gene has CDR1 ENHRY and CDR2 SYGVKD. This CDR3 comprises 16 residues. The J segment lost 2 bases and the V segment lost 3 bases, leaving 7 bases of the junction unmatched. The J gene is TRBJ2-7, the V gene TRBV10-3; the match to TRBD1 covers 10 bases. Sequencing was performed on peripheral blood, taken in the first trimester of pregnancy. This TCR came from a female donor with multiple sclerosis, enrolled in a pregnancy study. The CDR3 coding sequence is TGTGCCATCAGTGACCCCGGGACAGGGGCTACCTACGAGCAGTACTTC. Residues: CAISDPGTGATYEQYF.